Listed below are T cell receptor beta chains from one sample, sequenced in a study of TIL therapy for anti-PD-1-resistant metastatic lung cancer. TCRdb's copy holds only in-frame clones and misses some; the assay was immunoSEQ multiplex PCR. Here the sample spans approximately 45,000 clones, roughly 85% being singletons. The sequencing here drew on blood, taken at baseline. These receptors were obtained from a man aged 70 or older with non-small cell lung cancer. Both conserved end residues are part of each CDR3. The D gene is left open where the match is weak. Not every row has a clone size; where given, it reads once, few, many or a size class.

D	size	V	J	CDR3	DNA
NA	NA	TRBV11-2	TRBJ2-1	CASSPTGSYNEQFF	TGTGCCAGCAGCCCCACGGGGTCCTACAATGAGCAGTTCTTC
TRBD1	once	TRBV28	TRBJ2-7	CASSDGQGLYEQYF	TGTGCCAGCAGCGACGGACAGGGCCTCTACGAGCAGTACTTC
NA	NA	TRBV19	TRBJ1-2	CASSTGTTFSNYGYTF	TGTGCCAGTAGTACGGGGACGACGTTCTCTAACTATGGCTACACCTTC
TRBD2	NA	TRBV25-1	TRBJ2-5	CASSKGLGGQETQYF	TGTGCCAGCAGTAAGGGACTAGGAGGCCAAGAGACCCAGTACTTC
TRBD2	once	TRBV7-3	TRBJ2-5	CASSSRAGGGKTQYF	TGTGCCAGCAGCTCCAGAGCGGGAGGTGGAAAGACCCAGTACTTC
NA	NA	TRBV2	TRBJ2-5	CATRSQETQYF	TGTGCCACCAGATCCCAAGAGACCCAGTACTTC
NA	NA	TRBV28	TRBJ1-2	CASRDRTGYGYTF	TGTGCCAGCAGAGACAGGACCGGCTATGGCTACACCTTC
TRBD2	NA	TRBV7-9	TRBJ2-1	CASSPSGDSYNEQFF	TGTGCCAGCAGCCCGAGCGGGGACTCCTACAATGAGCAGTTCTTC
TRBD1	few	TRBV19	TRBJ2-7	CASSTGTAVSYEQYF	TGTGCCAGTTCGACCGGGACAGCGGTCTCCTACGAGCAGTACTTC
TRBD1	NA	TRBV19	TRBJ2-7	CASSKDRGYEQYF	TGTGCCAGTAGTAAGGACAGGGGGTACGAGCAGTACTTC
TRBD1	once	TRBV19	TRBJ1-5	CASSLGGTGNQPQHF	TGTGCCAGTAGCCTAGGAGGGACAGGTAATCAGCCCCAGCATTTT
NA	NA	TRBV11-2	TRBJ2-1	CASSFVGNEQFF	TGTGCCAGCAGCTTCGTTGGCAATGAGCAGTTCTTC
NA	NA	TRBV7-9	TRBJ1-4	CASSRTDATNEKLFF	TGTGCCAGCAGCCGGACCGACGCAACTAATGAAAAACTGTTTTTT
NA	few	TRBV28	TRBJ2-7	CAIQLGHSYEQYF	TGTGCCATCCAACTGGGACATTCCTACGAGCAGTACTTC
NA	NA	TRBV27	TRBJ2-6	CASSFTTSGANVLTF	TGTGCCAGCAGTTTTACCACCTCTGGGGCCAACGTCCTGACTTTC
TRBD1	NA	TRBV18	TRBJ1-1	CASSPPQGVDTEAFF	TGTGCCAGCTCACCACCTCAGGGGGTGGACACTGAAGCTTTCTTT
TRBD1	NA	TRBV19	TRBJ2-5	CATRTGGQETQYF	TGTGCCACCCGGACAGGGGGGCAAGAGACCCAGTACTTC
NA	few	TRBV7-9	TRBJ1-5	CASSSDGQYNQPQHF	TGTGCCAGCAGCTCGGATGGACAGTACAATCAGCCCCAGCATTTT
NA	NA	TRBV5-5	TRBJ2-6	CASSLGRVLDVLTF	TGTGCCAGCAGCTTGGGCAGGGTTCTAGACGTCCTGACTTTC
TRBD2	NA	TRBV27	TRBJ2-7	CASSSTSGSYEQYF	TGTGCCAGCAGTTCCACTAGCGGGAGTTACGAGCAGTACTTC
NA	few	TRBV4-2	TRBJ2-7	CASSQGGQGGEQYF	TGTGCCAGCAGCCAAGGGGGGCAGGGTGGCGAGCAGTACTTC
NA	few	TRBV30	TRBJ1-2	CAWSVIPANYGYTF	TGTGCCTGGAGTGTAATTCCGGCTAACTATGGCTACACCTTC
TRBD1	few	TRBV28	TRBJ1-2	CASSMTGGRYGYTF	TGTGCCAGCAGTATGACAGGGGGCCGTTATGGCTACACCTTC
TRBD2	few	TRBV27	TRBJ2-1	CASSVAGGDYNEQFF	TGTGCCAGCAGTGTAGCGGGAGGGGACTACAATGAGCAGTTCTTC
NA	NA	TRBV7-6	TRBJ2-6	CASSKTGSSGANVLTF	TGTGCCAGCAGTAAAACAGGGAGCTCTGGGGCCAACGTCCTGACTTTC
NA	NA	TRBV5-1	TRBJ1-2	CASSLGTVNYGYTF	TGCGCCAGCAGCTTGGGGACCGTGAACTATGGCTACACCTTC
TRBD1	NA	TRBV6-6	TRBJ2-3	CASSRTGTGWDTQYF	TGTGCCAGCAGCCGGACCGGGACAGGGTGGGATACGCAGTATTTT
NA	NA	TRBV7-7	TRBJ2-5	CASSWAPGETQYF	TGTGCTAGCAGCTGGGCTCCGGGAGAGACCCAGTACTTC
TRBD2	once	TRBV25-1	TRBJ2-1	CASSEPSGKNNEQFF	TGTGCCAGCAGTGAGCCCAGCGGGAAGAACAATGAGCAGTTCTTC
TRBD2	NA	TRBV18	TRBJ2-2	CASSPGLADITGELFF	TGTGCCAGCTCGCCGGGACTAGCGGATATCACCGGGGAGCTGTTTTTT
TRBD2	NA	TRBV9	TRBJ2-3	CASSVSSGRMGDTQYF	TGTGCCAGCAGCGTGAGTAGCGGGAGAATGGGAGATACGCAGTATTTT
NA	NA	TRBV7-9	TRBJ2-7	CASSPARGPSSSYEQYF	TGTGCCAGCAGCCCGGCTAGGGGACCTTCGAGCTCCTACGAGCAGTACTTC
NA	NA	TRBV10-1	TRBJ2-3	CASSESGTDTQYF	TGCGCCAGCAGTGAGTCGGGCACAGATACGCAGTATTTT
NA	NA	TRBV7-2	TRBJ1-5	CASSLSAIEPQHF	TGTGCCAGCAGCTTAAGTGCCATCGAGCCCCAGCATTTT
NA	NA	TRBV28	TRBJ2-2	CASSTDTVNTGELFF	TGTGCCAGCAGTACTGACACCGTGAACACCGGGGAGCTGTTTTTT
TRBD2	NA	TRBV27	TRBJ2-1	CASSKREGQYEQFF	TGTGCCAGCAGCAAGCGGGAGGGCCAGTATGAGCAGTTCTTC
NA	NA	TRBV9	TRBJ2-3	CASSARTDTQYF	TGTGCCAGCAGCGCCCGCACAGATACGCAGTATTTT
NA	NA	TRBV6-5	TRBJ1-3	CASSYLGNSGNTIYF	TGTGCCAGCAGTTACTTAGGTAACTCTGGAAACACCATATATTTT
NA	NA	TRBV28	TRBJ2-7	CASSFPGTNYEQYF	TGTGCCAGCAGTTTTCCCGGGACAAACTACGAGCAGTACTTC
TRBD1	NA	TRBV6-5	TRBJ2-1	CASRASGQGANEQFF	TGTGCCAGCAGAGCCTCGGGACAGGGGGCCAATGAGCAGTTCTTC
TRBD1	few	TRBV30	TRBJ1-5	CAWSEGGPGPLGNQPQHF	TGTGCCTGGAGTGAAGGGGGCCCGGGACCCTTGGGAAATCAGCCCCAGCATTTT
TRBD2	NA	TRBV11-2	TRBJ2-3	CASSLLLAATDTQYF	TGTGCCAGCAGCTTATTACTAGCGGCCACAGATACGCAGTATTTT
NA	few	TRBV2	TRBJ1-1	CASSAGLGVNTEAFF	TGTGCCAGCAGTGCCGGCCTGGGGGTGAACACTGAAGCTTTCTTT
NA	NA	TRBV30	TRBJ2-7	CAWRRARRDYEQYF	TGTGCCTGGAGGAGGGCCAGAAGGGACTACGAGCAGTACTTC
NA	NA	TRBV25-1	TRBJ1-5	CASSEGGREGQPQHF	TGTGCCAGCAGTGAGGGGGGCAGGGAAGGTCAGCCCCAGCATTTT
NA	NA	TRBV7-2	TRBJ1-5	CASSVTSLQGQPQHF	TGTGCCAGCAGCGTAACGTCCCTCCAGGGACAGCCCCAGCATTTT
TRBD2	NA	TRBV19	TRBJ2-5	CASSIVGLAGAWETQYF	TGTGCCAGTAGTATAGTGGGACTAGCGGGAGCGTGGGAGACCCAGTACTTC
TRBD2	NA	TRBV4-3	TRBJ2-3	CASSQGLASGTTDTQYF	TGCGCCAGCAGCCAAGGTTTGGCTAGCGGGACCACAGATACGCAGTATTTT
NA	NA	TRBV29-1	TRBJ2-5	CSVDQRVYQETQYF	TGCAGCGTTGACCAGCGGGTGTACCAAGAGACCCAGTACTTC
NA	few	TRBV5-1	TRBJ2-4	CASSSSGGGGGQNIQYF	TGCGCCAGCAGCTCCTCAGGGGGTGGCGGGGGCCAAAACATTCAGTACTTC
TRBD1	NA	TRBV30	TRBJ1-4	CASGQGGVTTNEKLFF	TGTGCCTCCGGACAGGGAGGAGTAACAACTAATGAAAAACTGTTTTTT
NA	NA	TRBV5-1	TRBJ2-7	CASSLDRSSYEQYF	TGCGCCAGCAGCTTGGACAGGAGCTCCTACGAGCAGTACTTC
NA	NA	TRBV7-2	TRBJ2-1	CASSSPTRTRYNEQFF	TGTGCCAGCAGTTCGCCTACCAGGACACGTTACAATGAGCAGTTCTTC
NA	NA	TRBV15	TRBJ1-4	CATSSSKQTTNEKLFF	TGTGCCACCAGCAGTAGTAAACAGACAACTAATGAAAAACTGTTTTTT